This TCR beta chain was captured by sequencing in a study of T-cell memory formation after mild COVID-19 (dated by TCRdb to the early 2020s). General notes on the study: Most TCR sequence clusters were specific to one of the two donors. Two young, previously healthy adult volunteers, one female and one male, were included in the cohort. T-cell clones expanding and contracting after mild COVID-19 in a couple of donors were tracked by longitudinal TCRalpha and TCRbeta repertoire sequencing. Summary of the overall study and its limitations: Contracting CD4+ clones were found mainly in CM and EM memory subsets, while CD8+ clones were enriched in EMRA. Clones contracting from day 15 to 85 had balanced CD4/CD8 phenotypes, while a second wave expanding from day 15 to 37 was biased towards CD4+. Some responding clones were detected in pre-infection memory, which suggested that pre-existing cross-reactive memory T cells had joined the SARS-CoV-2 response. SARS-CoV-2 specificity of the second-wave clones peaking on day 37 was not confirmed. Only a couple of mild cases were covered by the study, and larger cohorts that include severe cases with pre-infection samples were considered necessary.

Ficoll-Paque density gradient centrifugation was the method used to isolate PBMCs. TCRdb shows the sequencer as Illumina NovaSeq 6000. cDNA libraries for TCRalpha and TCRbeta were prepared by 5'RACE using constant-segment primers, with sample barcodes and unique molecular identifiers added. Trizol reagent was used to extract RNA from every sample. Library amplification was performed in two PCR steps, and a second sample barcode and Illumina TruSeq adapters were introduced in the second step. Libraries were sequenced on an Illumina NovaSeq with 2 x 150 bp paired-end reads. The authors' pipeline ran thus. Reads were demultiplexed and collapsed into UMI-guided consensus sequences with migec v1.2.7. With mixcr v2.1.11, UMI consensuses were aligned to TRA and TRB V and J templates and assembled into clonotypes. Clonotypes were classified as expanded or contracted when called significant by both edgeR and NoisET, with noise models trained on biological replicates. For edgeR calls, the cutoffs were a false discovery rate-adjusted p below 0.01 and a log2 fold-change threshold of 1. As an exploratory analysis of dynamics, PCA with hierarchical clustering was applied to max-normalized trajectories of the 1000 most abundant clonotypes. Each responding clone was given a CD4 or CD8 phenotype based on the CD4+ and CD8+ repertoires, which had been sequenced separately. The raw public reads went through TCRdb reprocessing: fastp at Q25, MiXCR clone calling, in-frame beta chains kept. Every CDR3 protein is listed once, alongside the most common genes and DNA of its rows. The V and J calls, along with clone size, are taken from TCRdb and not from the paper's own processing. A total of 130,000 to 150,000 distinct CDR3 sequences appear in this sample, about 5.7% of them only once. Roughly 1.9% of the sample is taken by the ten largest.

The table lists this clonotype with many counts. Its antigen target is currently unknown. It has no much larger one-base neighbor in the sample; base qualities were not kept. The V end loses 7 bases and the J end loses 8 bases, and a stretch of 12 bases separates them. The cysteine opens and the phenylalanine closes a CDR3 of 12 amino acids. Of all the DNA, just the CDR3 is kept, 36 bases in frame from base 1. The TCR comes from an adult woman who had mild COVID-19 (a few samples of this study predate the infection). The sample titles of this study are shuffled in the database, so cell type and time point are left out; the donor was told from shared clones. The chain is encoded by TRBV12-3 or TRBV12-4 joined to TRBJ2-4; no D segment can be confidently identified. The specimen sequenced was PBMCs or a T cell subset sorted from them (not recorded which). The nucleotide sequence reads TGTGCCAGCAAGGAGAATAGAGACATTCAGTACTTC. This sequence encodes CASKENRDIQYF.